This TCR beta chain is drawn from a study of cytomegalovirus exposure and HLA in healthy donors (TCRdb year 2017). As for the study more broadly: An earlier analysis of 587 of the donors reported about 290 Gb of sequence data and 100 million to 130 million unique TCR beta sequences from around 200 million T cells. An early release that covered some 630 HLA-typed donors contained 250 to 350 gigabases of sequencing data and roughly 84 million unique TCR sequences. The genetic ancestry cluster associated with self-reported Caucasian donors included about 84% of the roughly 400 genotyped donors. The study aimed to test whether signatures of past pathogen exposure could be identified by cataloging public T cell receptors. Using immunosequencing, the study profiled T cell repertoires from 666 subjects and related those repertoires to cytomegalovirus serostatus. Along with the roughly 700-subject first cohort, a separate validation cohort of over 90 different subjects was used. To predict cytomegalovirus infection status, the study brought together high-throughput TCR immunosequencing, statistical association of individual TCRs with disease status, and machine learning. To study patterns of TCR occurrence, a later analysis re-analyzed previously published TCR beta repertoires from hundreds of donors and added high-resolution HLA genotyping. Rather than drawing on any new phenotypic data, the later analysis identified candidate immune exposures from TCR beta sequences and the way those sequences occurred across donors. An earlier analysis of around 580 of the donors used high-throughput TCR beta sequencing to judge whether each TCR beta V gene segment behaved as functional or pseudogenic. Donor age, sex, ethnicity and CMV serostatus were compiled together with the repertoire data. In a later genetic analysis, genome-wide SNP genotypes for about 65% of the roughly 670 donors were used, and that subset was treated as a discovery cohort. Every discovery cohort repertoire had been produced on one sequencing platform. Both class I and class II loci were covered by HLA typing, at four-digit resolution. The number of donors typed differed by locus, with about 629-630 for A, B, C, DRB1 and DQB1, 522 for DQA1, over 600 for DPA1, and approximately 470 for DPB1. Four to six DR-DQ haplotypes were handled as single units for association and clustering, since linkage in the cohort was strong. Among about 360 genotyped donors of the cohort, an average of about 240,000 unique TCR beta nucleotide sequences were sequenced per donor, 15% to 20% of them non-productive.

Libraries were built with the immunoSEQ multiplex PCR assay. For the multiplex PCR, a mixture combining 60 forward primers for TCR Vbeta segments and 13 reverse primers for TCR Jbeta segments was used. Amplification of the CDR3 region of rearranged TCR beta genes was performed with a multiplex PCR assay on genomic DNA. The Illumina HiSeq System was used to sequence the amplified TCR beta libraries as 87-base-pair reads. The published analysis was carried out like this. A later analysis counted about 80 million unique TCR beta chains across the 670 or so repertoires, and about 10 million of these chains were shared by at least two donors. A nearest-neighbor algorithm error-corrected the raw reads and collapsed the reads into unique sequences, merging closely related sequences to remove PCR and sequencing errors. Alignment of CDR3 sequences to IMGT reference sequences was used to assign V, D and J gene segments. For a sequence to be retained, a match of at least six nucleotides to both a V gene segment and a J gene segment was required. A rearrangement was called productive if the CDR3 had no stop codons and remained in frame with V and J, and every other rearrangement was called non-productive. Following IMGT convention, CDR3 was defined as the stretch from the second conserved V-encoded cysteine to the conserved J-encoded phenylalanine. The earlier analysis of some 580 of the donors excluded any sequence lacking an unambiguous match to a single V gene segment. In an earlier analysis of roughly 600 of the donors, a V segment was called functional when productive rearrangements were above 56.7%, and segregating when the standard deviation between donors exceeded 5%. A statistical classification framework was developed to diagnose cytomegalovirus status using the catalog of TCR beta chain sequences. In a later analysis, V and J genes were assigned by comparing TCR nucleotide sequences against IMGT/GENE-DB human TR gene sequences. Using the TCRdist pipeline, a later analysis assigned CDR3 sequences along with most-parsimonious VDJ recombination scenarios. A later analysis defined each TCR beta chain by its CDR3 amino acid sequence plus V-gene family, and excluded reads lacking a unique V-gene family. To address suspected cross-contamination and a sequencing artifact, a later analysis removed approximately 590 highly shared, low-generation-probability nucleotide sequences. For each public chain, a later analysis derived a clonal expansion index from normalized ranks of inferred template counts within each repertoire. Generation probabilities in a later analysis came from a VDJ recombination model fitted to out-of-frame rearrangements, and those results were checked against IGoR. In a later analysis, TCR-TCR, TCR-HLA and TCR-CMV co-occurrence was scored with hypergeometric tests, and a repertoire-size bias correction was applied to TCR pairs. False discovery rates were estimated in a later analysis by permuting HLA or CMV assignments 20 times. A later analysis grouped co-occurring TCRs with DBSCAN, adding TCRdist sequence similarity when clustering within HLA-allele-positive subsets. Co-occurrence clustering excluded repertoires with fewer than 30,000 or more than 120,000 public chains, plus five with anomalous nucleotide sharing. TCRdb re-hosts the immuneACCESS table, in-frame sequences only. Its copies lack some clones; in the studies checked, an unresolved V gene accounts for under half of them, and the cause for the rest is not known. V, J and clone size reflect that table, while D and trimming were determined from the DNA. The sample table holds about 210,000 clones. Around 0.95% of the sample goes to the ten largest clones.

Remarks on this clone: What this receptor recognizes is not known.

The junction carries 11 bases between V and J, which are trimmed by 3 bases and 5 bases respectively. Reading from cysteine to phenylalanine, the CDR3 counts 14 amino acids. Here the CDR3 DNA is all that survives: 42 bases in frame from base 1. According to the germline V gene, CDR1 reads MGHRA and CDR2 reads YSYEKL. The cohort was made up of 650 to 700 healthy bone marrow donors. At the time of sampling, all cohort members were nominally healthy, though unrecorded immune exposures were likely present. The donor was CMV seropositive and was included in the group of 270 or so seropositive cohort members. A peripheral blood sample was collected from each donor, and TCR beta sequencing was performed on peripheral blood mononuclear cells. Genomic DNA was extracted from the blood cell samples with the Qiagen DNeasy Blood Extraction Kit. The investigation overall reported the following: Because counts were too low, 15 to 20 rarely observed V segments, including chromosome 9 orphons, were excluded from the earlier analysis of about 500 of the donors. According to a later analysis, parvovirus B19, influenza, CMV and Epstein-Barr virus appeared linked to several top co-occurrence clusters. The sequencing pipeline was judged likely to have produced a cluster of highly shared sequence variants as a technical artifact. In a later analysis, some 17,000 TCR beta sequences were associated with specific HLA alleles at a false discovery rate of 0.05. According to a later analysis, TCR association rates differed among HLA loci, with DRB1 alleles showing the most associated TCRs and HLA-C alleles showing the fewest. Because some donors lacked HLA typing at each locus, the association tests relied only on the typed subset. Some IMGT-functional V segments, including TRBV6-2 and TRBV6-3, could not be distinguished by the 87-base-pair reads and were therefore excluded. Linkage disequilibrium might explain the correlated functional status among segregating V segments, but an unknown experimental factor could not be excluded. It was suggested by the authors that the approach could potentially be generalized to other disease states and immunological phenotypes. A further reported finding was that TCR beta sequences accurately predicted the HLA-A and HLA-B alleles for most subjects in the first cohort. In vitro tests confirmed that three of the cytomegalovirus-associated TCR beta chains recognize cytomegalovirus antigens. Compared with equally common non-associated chains, HLA-associated TCR beta chains in a later analysis were more clonally expanded and had lower generation probabilities. The only immune exposure information available for the cohort was CMV serostatus. The classifier was reported to diagnose cytomegalovirus status with high specificity and sensitivity in both the original and validation cohorts. When HLA alleles, especially DR and DQ, strongly co-occurred, TCR associations were difficult to assign to individual alleles. In a later genetic analysis, a missense DCLRE1C variant was associated with V-gene and J-gene trimming of TCR beta chains, and the association was replicated in an independent cohort. The cohort was sequenced for TCR beta chains only, and without alpha or paired-chain data the features that could be detected were limited. An earlier analysis of approximately 600 of the donors showed that most TCR beta V segments appeared in productive rearrangements either about 87% or about 30% of the time, which broadly matched IMGT annotations. Compared with the roughly 720-donor mean, donors in an Asian-associated ancestry cluster had fewer N-insertions in productive TCRs, according to a later genetic analysis. The study listed approximately 150 TCR beta chains as associated with cytomegalovirus. While some public TCRs were present in many individuals, most TCR sequences turned up only very rarely across donors. In a later analysis, most CMV-associated TCR beta chains were found to appear HLA-restricted, with HLA associations seemingly driven largely by CMV exposure. Sequencing depth was assumed to be roughly uniform across donors in the presence/absence analyses, though that assumption may not hold.

The receptor was isolated from a woman aged 25 to 39 in good health and CMV-seropositive. The sequence links TRBV4-1 to TRBJ1-5; the D gene is unclear. The sample was PBMCs. The CDR3 amino acid sequence is: CASSQADPYQPQHF. Here is the DNA: TGCGCCAGCAGCCAGGCCGATCCTTATCAGCCCCAGCATTTT.